This TCR beta chain was documented in a study of T cells in localized non-small cell lung cancer (dated by TCRdb to about 2020). Regarding the study in general: The study analyzed T cell repertoires of 200 to 250 early-stage NSCLC patients, comparing tumors and uninvolved tumor-adjacent lungs. All 236 NSCLC patients in the cohort were treatment-naive and had localized lung tumors that were resected. NSCLC patients had a mean age of around 66 years, and around 130 were male and over 85 female.

The immunoSEQ Assay was used to sequence TCR beta CDR3 regions from DNA. On the authors' methods: T cell density was computed as TCR beta template counts normalized to usable DNA estimated by amplifying housekeeping genes. Using the preseqR package, richness was estimated by extrapolating to 120,000 templates for tissue samples and 400,000 templates for PBMC samples. Clonality was calculated as one minus Pielou's evenness. Differential abundance testing on productive amino-acid clonotypes, with a minimum total count of 5 and an alpha of 0.1, was used to identify tissue-enriched TCRs. The Jaccard Index and the Morisita Overlap Index were used to measure how much the repertoires overlapped between compartments. GLIPH grouped TCR beta CDR3s together with public tetramer-defined viral CDR3s, and a viral motif had to include at least three viral sequences and also show V-gene enrichment. What TCRdb holds here is the immuneACCESS table cut down to in-frame rearrangements. Part of the clones is not present; checked against another copy, under half of the missing clones reflect an unresolved V gene, and the others are unexplained. D and trimming were read from the DNA, whereas the V and J calls and clone size are those reported in that table. The sample table shows 100,000 or so clones, and around 90% are seen once. The biggest ten clones account for about 4% of the sample.

At diagnosis, tumor, uninvolved tumor-adjacent lung and peripheral blood were collected and then preserved as a mix of FFPE and fresh-frozen material. For TCR repertoire profiling, blood samples were analyzed as peripheral blood mononuclear cells. CDR1 and CDR2, looked up from the germline V gene, are MNHNS and SASEGT. Counted from cysteine to phenylalanine, this CDR3 has 17 amino acids. The retained sequence is limited to the CDR3, 51 bases, with the frame set at the first base. The V and J ends are trimmed by 2 bases and 0 bases, leaving 13 bases between them. Notes on this clone: Its antigen target is currently unknown. No qualities accompany the bases; no much larger clone lies one base away.

Results and caveats for the whole study, not just this receptor: Longer overall survival was associated with higher blood T cell density, whereas shorter survival was associated with higher adjacent-lung clonality. Because multi-region sequencing of the tumors was not done, intratumor heterogeneity could not be ruled out. A median of roughly 60 of the top 100 tumor clones were detected in paired uninvolved adjacent lung, and some 30 of these tumor clones were also found among the top 100 clones of the paired uninvolved adjacent lung. Since the design was exploratory, TCR variables were selected using unadjusted p-values with no false-discovery rate correction. The highest T cell clonality was observed in uninvolved tumor-adjacent lung, where clonality exceeded that of tumor, suggesting that antigenic responses were more focused in uninvolved tumor-adjacent lung.

The chain joins TRBV6-1 to TRBJ1-4; the D gene cannot be named for sure. The source was PBMCs, collected before any cancer treatment. The clonotype originates from a woman between 35 and 75 years old with stage II squamous cell lung carcinoma. The bases are TGTGCCAGCAGTGAATCCAATGGGATTGCAACTAATGAAAAACTGTTTTTT. It encodes CASSESNGIATNEKLFF.